One sample yielded the 25 T cell receptor beta chains listed below, sequenced in a study of blood T cell repertoires in COVID-19. Generated by immunoSEQ multiplex PCR, the TCRdb table keeps only in-frame clones and is missing some. The sample holds 230,000 or so clones, approximately 88% seen once. The material sequenced was PBMCs or T cells enriched from blood (not recorded which). The receptors here all came from a middle-aged woman with acute COVID-19.

This chain joins TRBV2 and TRBJ2-1; 11 bases map to TRBD1. V shed 11 bases, J shed 7 bases, and the junction held 10 bases outside the gene matches. CDR1 is SNHLY, CDR2 FYNNEI, per germline. The CDR3 spans 14 residues. The CDR3 sequence is CAGTGQGARNEQFF. The CDR3 DNA reads TGTGCCGGGACTGGACAGGGGGCGAGGAATGAGCAGTTCTTC.

The chain is built from TRBV19 and TRBJ1-5; D call uncertain. The V end lost 5 bases, the J end lost 0 bases, and 8 bases lay between the germline ends. CDR3 length: 14 amino acids. The germline V gene encodes CDR1 LNHDA and CDR2 SQIVND (reference sequence). CDR3 protein: CASSQQASNQPQHF. CDR3 DNA: TGTGCCAGTAGTCAGCAGGCTAGCAATCAGCCCCAGCATTTT.

V usage is TRBV7-2 and J usage is TRBJ2-6; 7 positions agree with TRBD1. The CDR3 contains 15 residues. The germline gives CDR1 SGHTA, CDR2 FQGNSA. V trimming: 6 bases; J trimming: 2 bases; junction bases outside the gene matches: 4. CDR3 sequence (DNA): TGTGCCAGCAGACGTGACAGGGCTGGGGCCAACGTCCTGACTTTC. Its translation is CASRRDRAGANVLTF.

The V call is TRBV29-1, the J call TRBJ1-1; tentative D call: TRBD1 (5 bases). This CDR3 comprises 12 residues. From germline, CDR1 is SQVTM and CDR2 ANQGSEA. Trimming left V 7 bases short and J 10 bases short, with 19 bases between. CDR3 nucleotide sequence: TGCAGCGCCGGGACGGCCCCCGGGGGAGCTTTCTTT. Its protein is CSAGTAPGGAFF.

The chain combines TRBV10-3 with TRBJ1-2; 9 bases map to TRBD1. Germline V CDR1 and CDR2: ENHRY, SYGVKD. The CDR3 loop spans 15 amino acids. With V trimmed by 3 bases and J by 14 bases, 16 bases remained unmatched. The CDR3 DNA reads as TGTGCCATCAGTGATGTTTTGACAGGGGGGTCCCCTTTTACCTTC. Translated, it gives CAISDVLTGGSPFTF.

This chain uses TRBV5-1 with TRBJ1-1; TRBD1 aligns across 8 bases. Germline V gene data show CDR1 as SGHRS and CDR2 as YFSETQ. V lost 4 bases to trimming and J lost 8 bases; unmatched junction nucleotides: 7. The CDR3 is made up of 13 amino acids. Here the CDR3 reads CASSPWDRREAFF. The CDR3 DNA is TGCGCCAGCAGCCCGTGGGACAGGAGAGAAGCTTTCTTT.

In DNA form, the CDR3 reads TGCGCCAGCAGCCCTCTAGGGGGAATGAACACTGAAGCTTTCTTT. Translated: CASSPLGGMNTEAFF. The chain employs TRBV5-1 and TRBJ1-1; possibly TRBD1 for D (6 bases). CDR1 and CDR2 from the germline V gene are SGHRS and YFSETQ. V gave up 4 bases and J gave up 0 bases, with 13 bases separating them. There are 15 residues in the CDR3.

The chain uses TRBV7-2 and TRBJ2-5; no definite D call. Trimming removed 8 bases at V and 4 bases at J, with 14 bases between. The CDR3 is made up of 13 amino acids. Germline CDR1 and CDR2: SGHTA and FQGNSA. CDR3 region: CASSMAFAETQYF. The CDR3 region has the DNA TGTGCCAGCTCAATGGCCTTCGCAGAGACCCAGTACTTC. The full variable domain, rest sourced from reference TRBV7-2 and TRBJ2-5, is GAGVSQSPSNKVTEKGKDVELRCDPISGHTALYWYRQSLGQGLEFLIYFQGNSAPDKSGLPSDRFSAERTGGSVSTLTIQRTQQEDSAVYLCASSMAFAETQYFGPGTRLLVL.

The chain couples TRBV9 to TRBJ1-1; a possible D gene is TRBD1 (6 bases). This CDR3 spans 13 amino acids. Per the germline V gene, CDR1 is SGDLS and CDR2 is YYNGEE. V was clipped by 7 bases and J by 0 bases, with 10 bases between them. The CDR3 loop reads CASGKGVNTEAFF. The CDR3 DNA sequence: TGTGCCAGCGGAAAGGGGGTGAACACTGAAGCTTTCTTT.

Concerning this clone: Additional DNA sequences in this sample encode the identical CDR3. The rearrangement uses TRBV12-3 or TRBV12-4 and TRBJ2-7; possibly TRBD2 for D (6 bases). This CDR3 spans 12 amino acids. Trimming stripped 3 bases from V and 3 bases from J, with 6 bases between. CDR3 loop: CASSFGGYEQYV. CDR3 nucleotide sequence: TGTGCCAGCAGTTTCGGGGGCTACGAGCAGTACGTC.

J is TRBJ1-2 and V is TRBV10-3; 7 bases agree with TRBD1. The CDR3 has 15 amino acids. CDR1 ENHRY and CDR2 SYGVKD come from the germline V gene. The J segment lost 10 bases and the V segment lost 2 bases, leaving 13 bases of the junction unmatched. CDR3 nucleotides: TGTGCCATCAGTGAGCGAATCGGGACAGCTATAAACTACACCTTC. Its translation is CAISERIGTAINYTF.

The chain uses TRBV6-5 and TRBJ1-2; 7 bases map to TRBD1. After removal of 7 bases from V and 2 bases from J, the junction contained 7 bases not matched to a gene. Germline CDR1 MNHEY, CDR2 SVGAGI. The length of the CDR3 is 14 residues. The CDR3 DNA sequence: TGTGCCAGCAACCCTACAGGGGCCAACTATGGCTACACCTTC. Its protein product is CASNPTGANYGYTF.

The chain employs TRBV5-1 and TRBJ2-1; 8 positions agree with TRBD2. J was trimmed by 6 bases and V by 2 bases; bases with no gene match: 19. Germline-derived CDR1 and CDR2 are SGHRS and YFSETQ. CDR3 length: 19 amino acids. The CDR3 reads CASSFTYGLAGVRGNEQFF. CDR3 DNA sequence: TGCGCCAGCAGCTTCACTTACGGACTAGCCGGGGTCCGTGGCAATGAGCAGTTCTTC.

The chain is built from TRBV9 and TRBJ2-1, with 12 positions matching TRBD1. After removal of 4 bases from V and 2 bases from J, the junction contained 13 bases not matched to a gene. The CDR3 consists of 19 residues. The germline V gene encodes CDR1 SGDLS and CDR2 YYNGEE. The CDR3 sequence: CASSPGTGGPADTYNEQFF. In DNA, the CDR3 is TGTGCCAGCAGCCCCGGGACAGGGGGCCCAGCCGACACCTACAATGAGCAGTTCTTC.

V and J are TRBV18 and TRBJ1-1; TRBD1 agrees at 9 bases. Germline trimming cut 2 bases from V and 6 bases from J; bases unmatched to any gene: 7. The CDR3 runs to 15 residues. Germline CDR1 reads KGHSH; CDR2 reads LQKENI. The CDR3 DNA reads as TGTGCCAGCTCACCATCTAAACAGGGGGCGTCTGAAGCTTTCTTT. Translated, it gives CASSPSKQGASEAFF.

The V and J genes are TRBV15 and TRBJ1-4; tentative D call: TRBD1 (6 bases). Trimming took 5 bases from V and 3 from J, leaving 10 bases between them. The CDR3 has 14 amino acids. Per the germline V gene, CDR1 is LNHNV and CDR2 is YYDKDF (reference sequence). This CDR3 is CATSPQGPNEKLFF. The CDR3 nucleotides read TGTGCCACCAGCCCACAGGGACCTAATGAAAAACTGTTTTTT. Full variable domain (rest looked up from reference TRBV15 and TRBJ1-4): DAMVIQNPRYQVTQFGKPVTLSCSQTLNHNVMYWYQQKSSQAPKLLFHYYDKDFNNEADTPDNFQSRRPNTSFCFLDIRSPGLGDTAMYLCATSPQGPNEKLFFGSGTQLSVL.

The chain is built from TRBV29-1 and TRBJ1-1, with D unclear. With 1 base removed from V and 3 bases from J, the gap between germline ends came to 12 bases. Germline V lookup: CDR1 SQVTM, CDR2 ANQGSEA. The CDR3 runs 14 residues. CDR3 sequence: CSVEVAGTDTEAFF. The CDR3 DNA reads as TGCAGCGTTGAAGTTGCGGGCACGGACACTGAAGCTTTCTTT.

This clone was detected only a few times. At one end, the junction sequence differs from germline, possibly due to a read error. The V and J genes are TRBV19 and TRBJ2-2; possibly TRBD2 for D (6 bases). CDR3 length equals 11 residues. Germline V gives CDR1 LNHDA, CDR2 SQIVND (reference sequence). CDR3 DNA: TGTGCCTGTAGGGAGGCCGGGGAGCTGTTTTTT. Its translation is CACREAGELFF.

This chain links TRBV2 with TRBJ2-3; TRBD2 matches at 10 bases. This CDR3 contains 16 residues. The trim removed 6 bases at V and 3 bases at J, leaving 9 bases unmatched. Germline V gene lookup returns CDR1 SNHLY and CDR2 FYNNEI. CDR3 sequence (DNA): TGTGCCAGCAGCGCTCTAGCGGGAGTTTATACAGATACGCAGTATTTT. Residues: CASSALAGVYTDTQYF.

This sequence joins TRBV10-2 and TRBJ1-5; 11 nucleotides match TRBD1. CDR3 length: 15 residues. Losses at the gene ends were 4 bases for V and 7 bases for J; bases not matched to a gene: 6. The V gene's germline CDR1 is WSHSY and CDR2 SAAADI. The DNA for the CDR3 is TGCGCCAGCAGTGGGGGACAGGGGGTCGGACAGCCCCAGCATTTT. Translation: CASSGGQGVGQPQHF.

The chain carries TRBV2 and TRBJ1-4, with 8 nucleotides matching TRBD1. With V trimmed by 6 bases and J by 4 bases, 4 bases remained unmatched. The CDR3 covers 14 residues. CDR1 is SNHLY and CDR2 is FYNNEI in the germline V gene. The CDR3 spells CASSVDRDNEKLFF. CDR3 nucleotide sequence: TGTGCCAGCAGCGTGGACAGGGATAATGAAAAACTGTTTTTT.

This chain connects TRBV13 to TRBJ1-2; TRBD1 aligns across 7 bases. The ends lost 5 bases at V and 2 bases at J; junction bases unmatched: 17. CDR3 length equals 18 residues. CDR1 and CDR2 (germline): PRHDT, FYEKMQ (reference sequence). The CDR3: CASSLYFPGQRKNYGYTF. The CDR3 nucleotides read TGTGCCAGCAGCCTTTATTTTCCGGGACAGAGGAAAAACTATGGCTACACCTTC. Full variable domain (outside the CDR3, taken from reference TRBV13 and TRBJ1-2): AAGVIQSPRHLIKEKRETATLKCYPIPRHDTVYWYQQGPGQDPQFLISFYEKMQSDKGSIPDRFSAQQFSDYHSELNMSSLELGDSALYFCASSLYFPGQRKNYGYTFGSGTRLTVV.

The DNA of the CDR3 is TGTGCCAGCAGTGAACCCTTTTACACCGGGGAGCTGTTTTTT. Translating it yields CASSEPFYTGELFF. V is TRBV6-1 and J is TRBJ2-2; D call uncertain. The V gene lost 2 bases and the J gene lost 3 bases, with 7 bases spanning the gap. Germline CDR1 MNHNS, CDR2 SASEGT. The CDR3 loop spans 14 amino acids.

This rearrangement joins TRBV29-1 to TRBJ2-6; D is possibly TRBD2 (7 bases). The V gene's germline CDR1 is SQVTM and CDR2 ANQGSEA. V lost 3 bases, J lost 4 bases, and 10 bases lay in between. This CDR3 spans 14 amino acids. The CDR3 DNA reads as TGCAGCGTTGATGCGGGGGCGGGGGCCAACGTCCTGACTTTC. Its protein product is CSVDAGAGANVLTF. The whole variable domain, filled in from reference TRBV29-1 and TRBJ2-6, reads SAVISQKPSRDICQRGTSLTIQCQVDSQVTMMFWYRQQPGQSLTLIATANQGSEATYESGFVIDKFPISRPNLTFSTLTVSNMSPEDSSIYLCSVDAGAGANVLTFGAGSRLTVL.

This chain connects TRBV11-2 to TRBJ1-3; D is ambiguous. Germline CDR1 SGHAT, CDR2 FQNNGV. CDR3 length: 13 residues. Trimming took 2 bases from V and 6 from J, leaving 8 bases between them. The DNA for the CDR3 is TGTGCCAGCAGCTTATTAGCCCAAAACACCATATATTTT. Translating it yields CASSLLAQNTIYF.